Sequencing of this T cell receptor (beta chain) was carried out in a study of cytotoxic CD8 clonotypes in ibrutinib-treated CLL. Study results and limitations: Starting clonality was above that of age-matched healthy donors and tracked circulating CD8+ T-cell counts. On treatment, the uncommon public clonotypes contracted or remained stable.

Profiling relied on immunoSEQ multiplex PCR, and the TCRdb table lists in-frame clones only, not all of them. The table has about 40,000 clones, roughly 70% seen once. With respect to this clone: Its antigen remains unknown.

This receptor was taken from a human donor with chronic lymphocytic leukemia. Specimen: PBMCs, collected at disease progression, from a patient treated with ibrutinib.

The CDR3 region has the DNA TGTGCCAGCAGTACGGGAGGAACGGTCTTGGTCTCTGAAGCTTTCTTT. It encodes CASSTGGTVLVSEAFF. The chain carries TRBV2 and TRBJ1-1; no firm D call. From germline, CDR1 is SNHLY and CDR2 FYNNEI. The ends were cut back, 5 bases at V and 6 bases at J, with 22 bases in the middle. CDR3 length equals 16 residues.